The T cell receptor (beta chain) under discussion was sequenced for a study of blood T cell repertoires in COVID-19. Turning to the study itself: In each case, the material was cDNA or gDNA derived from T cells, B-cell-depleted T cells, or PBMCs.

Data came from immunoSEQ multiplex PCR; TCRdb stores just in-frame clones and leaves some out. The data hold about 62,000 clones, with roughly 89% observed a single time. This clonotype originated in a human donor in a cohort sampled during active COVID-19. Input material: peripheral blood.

The DNA of the CDR3 is TGCGCCAGCAGCGTGGTGGGAGCCGCTGAGCAGTTCTTC. Its translation is CASSVVGAAEQFF. The chain recombines TRBV5-1 with TRBJ2-1; tentative D call: TRBD2 (5 bases). Germline lookup yields CDR1 SGHRS and CDR2 YFSETQ. The CDR3 loop spans 13 amino acids. The germline V and J ends were trimmed by 4 bases and 9 bases, with 14 bases remaining between them.